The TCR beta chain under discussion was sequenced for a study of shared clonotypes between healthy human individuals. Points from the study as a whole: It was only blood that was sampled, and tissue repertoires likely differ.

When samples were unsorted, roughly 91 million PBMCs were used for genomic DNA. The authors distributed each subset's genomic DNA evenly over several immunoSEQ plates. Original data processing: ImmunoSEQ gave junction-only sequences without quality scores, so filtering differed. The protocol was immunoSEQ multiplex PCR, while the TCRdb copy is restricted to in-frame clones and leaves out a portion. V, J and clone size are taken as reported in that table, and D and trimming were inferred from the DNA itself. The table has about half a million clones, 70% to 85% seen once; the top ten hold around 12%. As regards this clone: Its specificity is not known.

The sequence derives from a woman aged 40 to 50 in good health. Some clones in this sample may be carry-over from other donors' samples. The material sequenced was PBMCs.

As DNA, the CDR3 is TGTGCCAGCAGCTTAATCCGAGATTGGGATCAAGAGACCCAGTACTTC. This sequence encodes CASSLIRDWDQETQYF. V is TRBV7-9 and J is TRBJ2-5; D is unclear. This CDR3 is built from 16 residues. The germline V gene has CDR1 SEHNR and CDR2 FQNEAQ (reference sequence). The V and J ends lost 2 bases and 2 bases respectively, with 15 bases between them. Complete variable domain (other parts from reference TRBV7-9 and TRBJ2-5): DTGVSQNPRHKITKRGQNVTFRCDPISEHNRLYWYRQTLGQGPEFLTYFQNEAQLEKSRLLSDRFSAERPKGSFSTLEIQRTEQGDSAMYLCASSLIRDWDQETQYFGPGTRLLVL.